Presented here are 30 T cell receptor beta chains from one specimen sequenced in a study of blood T cell repertoires in COVID-19. Generated by immunoSEQ multiplex PCR, the TCRdb table keeps only in-frame clones and is missing some. The sample holds some 140,000 clones; roughly 78% are singletons and the top ten take roughly 1.5%. The sequenced sample was peripheral blood. The receptor source for this set is a man older than 75 with acute or convalescent COVID-19.

This sequence joins TRBV3-1 (or the pseudogene TRBV3-2) and TRBJ2-7, with D possibly matching TRBD2 (5 bases). The CDR3 spans 15 residues. With 2 bases removed from V and 7 bases from J, the gap between germline ends came to 18 bases. CDR1 and CDR2 (germline): LGHDT, YNNKEL (reference sequence). The CDR3 protein is CASSQQDSRDGEQYF. DNA of the CDR3: TGTGCCAGCAGCCAACAGGACTCTAGGGATGGGGAGCAGTACTTC.

The chain recombines TRBV3-1 (or the pseudogene TRBV3-2) with TRBJ1-3; 7 nucleotides match TRBD1. The CDR3 is 14 residues long. Trimming at V came to 8 bases and at J to 4 bases, leaving 8 bases not matched to a gene. CDR1 is LGHDT, CDR2 YNNKEL, per germline (reference sequence). CDR3 amino acids: CASGLQGLGNTIYF. CDR3 in DNA: TGTGCCAGCGGGTTACAGGGGCTGGGAAACACCATATATTTT.

This clone has only a few counts. The CDR3 coding sequence is TGTGCCAGCAGCACTCCGGGACAGAGACAGCCCCAGCATTTT. Translated: CASSTPGQRQPQHF. The chain links TRBV7-9 to TRBJ1-5, with 7 bases identical to TRBD1. The CDR3 spans 14 residues. Unmatched junction bases numbered 8, after V lost 5 bases and J lost 7 bases. CDR1 and CDR2 (germline): SEHNR, FQNEAQ (reference sequence).

This rearrangement joins TRBV7-8 to TRBJ2-5, with D possibly being TRBD1 (5 bases). This CDR3 comprises 14 residues. V was pared by 5 bases and J by 1 base, with 11 bases between. Germline V gene lookup returns CDR1 SGHVS and CDR2 FQNEAQ. For the CDR3, the DNA is TGTGCCAGCAGCCAGACCAGGGCCCAAGAGACCCAGTACTTC. Its translation: CASSQTRAQETQYF.

The J gene is TRBJ2-5, the V gene TRBV6-2 or TRBV6-3, with TRBD2 identical over 9 bases. The V segment lost 2 bases and the J segment 5 bases; nucleotides outside the gene matches: 6. Germline values: CDR1 MNHEY, CDR2 SVGEGT. The CDR3 covers 15 residues. DNA of the CDR3: TGTGCCAGCAGTTACGGCGCGGGGGGGCGTGAGACCCAGTACTTC. Its translation is CASSYGAGGRETQYF.

The rearrangement uses TRBV19 and TRBJ2-1, with 7 bases identical to TRBD1. This CDR3 is built from 17 residues. Germline V gene data show CDR1 as LNHDA and CDR2 as SQIVND (reference sequence). The junction had 9 bases not matched to a gene; V was cut back by 4 bases and J by 0 bases. CDR3 sequence (DNA): TGTGCCAGTAGTAGCGGCCAGGGGGTTAGCTCCTACAATGAGCAGTTCTTC. It encodes CASSSGQGVSSYNEQFF.

This chain uses TRBV5-1 with TRBJ2-1; D unclear. The ends were cut back, 4 bases at V and 0 bases at J, with 11 bases in the middle. This CDR3 spans 15 amino acids. From germline, CDR1 is SGHRS and CDR2 YFSETQ. The CDR3 DNA sequence: TGCGCCAGCAGCGTTACAGAACTCTCCTACAATGAGCAGTTCTTC. It is translated as CASSVTELSYNEQFF.

J is TRBJ2-2 and V is TRBV5-1; 11 positions agree with TRBD1. CDR1 is SGHRS, CDR2 YFSETQ, per germline. The CDR3 is made up of 18 amino acids. The junction had 8 bases not matched to a gene; V was cut back by 4 bases and J by 0 bases. CDR3: CASSEGQGATPNTGELFF. The DNA for the CDR3 is TGCGCCAGCAGCGAAGGACAGGGGGCGACACCGAACACCGGGGAGCTGTTTTTT.

This chain links TRBV29-1 with TRBJ1-2, with D possibly matching TRBD1 (5 bases). Germline V gives CDR1 SQVTM, CDR2 ANQGSEA. The CDR3 extends over 11 amino acids. Trimming cost V 4 bases and J 7 bases, with 10 bases left between them. CDR3 residues: CSVARASGYTF. CDR3 in DNA: TGCAGCGTTGCCAGGGCTTCTGGCTACACCTTC.

The chain recombines TRBV6-5 with TRBJ1-4; D is possibly TRBD1 (6 bases). There are 14 residues in the CDR3. Germline loops: CDR1 MNHEY, CDR2 SVGAGI. V lost 8 bases and J lost 4, with 14 bases in between. CDR3 in amino acids: CASYRGGGNEKLFF. The CDR3 coding sequence is TGTGCCAGCTACAGAGGGGGGGGTAATGAAAAACTGTTTTTT.

This clone appeared many times. The chain couples TRBV5-1 to TRBJ2-2, with TRBD1 matching 7 bases. V was pared by 5 bases and J by 6 bases, with 10 bases of the junction left unmatched. This CDR3 region has 15 residues. CDR1 and CDR2 (germline): SGHRS, YFSETQ. CDR3 amino acids: CASSVQGEGAGELFF. In DNA form, the CDR3 reads TGCGCCAGCAGTGTTCAGGGGGAAGGCGCCGGGGAGCTGTTTTTT. The full variable domain, rest sourced from reference TRBV5-1 and TRBJ2-2, is KAGVTQTPRYLIKTRGQQVTLSCSPISGHRSVSWYQQTPGQGLQFLFEYFSETQRNKGNFPGRFSGRQFSNSRSEMNVSTLELGDSALYLCASSVQGEGAGELFFGEGSRLTVL.

This sequence joins TRBV3-1 (or the pseudogene TRBV3-2) and TRBJ2-5; the match to TRBD1 covers 8 bases. The trim removed 3 bases at V and 4 bases at J, leaving 4 bases unmatched. The CDR3 length is 14 residues. Germline V gene lookup returns CDR1 LGHDT and CDR2 YNNKEL (reference sequence). The CDR3: CASSHRQGRETQYF. CDR3 nucleotides: TGTGCCAGCAGCCACCGACAGGGGCGAGAGACCCAGTACTTC.

This chain joins TRBV19 and TRBJ1-2, with 9 bases lining up with TRBD1. Germline V gene data show CDR1 as LNHDA and CDR2 as SQIVND (reference sequence). V lost 5 bases and J lost 3; bases outside the gene matches: 13. The CDR3 consists of 17 residues. CDR3 region: CASSSRTGAQTDYGYTF. CDR3 coding DNA: TGTGCCAGTAGTTCCCGGACAGGGGCGCAAACTGACTATGGCTACACCTTC.

This clone showed up just a few times. The V gene is TRBV7-3, the J gene TRBJ2-3, with 10 bases aligning to TRBD2. V was pared by 6 bases and J by 7 bases, with 4 bases of the junction left unmatched. CDR1 is SGHTA and CDR2 is FQGTGA in the germline V gene. The length of the CDR3 is 13 residues. CDR3 bases: TGTGCCAGCAGTTTACTAGCGGGGCATACGCAGTATTTT. The encoded protein is CASSLLAGHTQYF.

This CDR3 reads CAIMDRGSEAFF. DNA of the CDR3: TGTGCCATCATGGACAGGGGGAGTGAAGCTTTCTTT. The V gene is TRBV10-3, the J gene TRBJ1-1; 10 nucleotides match TRBD1. The CDR3 has 12 residues. V trimming: 7 bases; J trimming: 7 bases; junction bases outside the gene matches: 3. Germline lookup yields CDR1 ENHRY and CDR2 SYGVKD.

This sequence joins TRBV19 and TRBJ2-5; 7 nucleotides agree with TRBD2. The CDR3 is made up of 17 amino acids. Germline-derived CDR1 and CDR2 are LNHDA and SQIVND (reference sequence). Germline trimming cut 1 base from V and 2 bases from J; bases unmatched to any gene: 10. CDR3 DNA: TGTGCCAGTAGTATAGTAGGAACGGGGGGAACACAAGAGACCCAGTACTTC. This translates into CASSIVGTGGTQETQYF.

This chain joins TRBV24-1 and TRBJ1-5; 7 nucleotides line up with TRBD1. J was trimmed by 3 bases and V by 0 bases; bases with no gene match: 4. The CDR3 has 16 residues. The germline CDR1 and CDR2 sequences are KGHDR and SFDVKD. CDR3 region: CATSDLGRGDNQPQHF. The DNA for the CDR3 is TGTGCCACCAGTGATTTGGGCAGGGGGGACAATCAGCCCCAGCATTTT.

The chain has TRBV10-3 and TRBJ1-2; possible D gene TRBD1, 6 bases. V lost 4 bases to trimming and J lost 0 bases, with 12 bases between them. This CDR3 comprises 15 residues. Germline V gene sequence: CDR1 ENHRY, CDR2 SYGVKD. CDR3 in DNA: TGTGCCATCAGTGCTGAACAGGGAGCTAACTATGGCTACACCTTC. It is translated as CAISAEQGANYGYTF.

The rearrangement uses TRBV2 and TRBJ2-5; 7 positions agree with TRBD1. This CDR3 spans 14 amino acids. The V gene end was trimmed by 2 bases and the J gene end by 2 bases; junction bases not matched to a gene: 2. Per the germline V gene, CDR1 is SNHLY and CDR2 is FYNNEI. The CDR3, as DNA: TGTGCCAGCAGTGAACTCAGGGGGCAAGAGACCCAGTACTTC. Translating it yields CASSELRGQETQYF.

This clone was counted a single time. The chain combines TRBV2 with TRBJ2-2; TRBD2 agrees at 12 bases. Per the germline V gene, CDR1 is SNHLY and CDR2 is FYNNEI. The length of the CDR3 is 17 residues. The trim removed 2 bases at V and 6 bases at J, leaving 7 bases unmatched. The CDR3: CASSELGLAGGPGELFF. CDR3 bases: TGTGCCAGCAGTGAACTGGGCCTAGCGGGGGGGCCCGGGGAGCTGTTTTTT.

The rearrangement joins TRBV18 to TRBJ1-2; no clear D gene. There are 13 residues in the CDR3. Trimming stripped 3 bases from V and 6 bases from J, with 11 bases between. CDR1 is KGHSH and CDR2 is LQKENI in the germline V gene. The CDR3 DNA follows: TGTGCCAGCTCACCGCGGGAAGCCAATGGCTACACCTTC. Amino acid sequence: CASSPREANGYTF.

There are a few counts of this clone. CDR3 in amino acids: CASRDSTTGNTIYF. The CDR3 coding sequence is TGTGCCAGTCGGGACAGCACCACTGGAAACACCATATATTTT. The chain employs TRBV2 and TRBJ1-3, with TRBD1 matching 7 bases. Germline V gene sequence: CDR1 SNHLY, CDR2 FYNNEI. V trimming: 9 bases; J trimming: 2 bases; junction bases outside the gene matches: 7. There are 14 residues in the CDR3.

This chain joins TRBV11-2 and TRBJ1-2, with 7 bases identical to TRBD1. CDR1 and CDR2 from the germline V gene are SGHAT and FQNNGV. The CDR3 runs to 16 residues. Trimming removed 6 bases from V and 3 bases from J; junction bases left unmatched: 13. CDR3 sequence reads: CASSSSTQGKYYGYTF. The CDR3 DNA sequence: TGTGCCAGCAGTTCCTCCACACAGGGGAAATACTATGGCTACACCTTC.

The V gene is TRBV5-1, the J gene TRBJ2-2, with 13 bases identical to TRBD2. CDR3 length: 15 residues. J lost 6 bases, V lost 3 bases, and 2 bases had no gene match. The germline CDR1 and CDR2 sequences are SGHRS and YFSETQ. The CDR3 coding sequence is TGCGCCAGCAGCTACACTAGCGGGGGGGCCGGGGAGCTGTTTTTT. Translating it yields CASSYTSGGAGELFF.

This clone showed up just a few times. The chain carries TRBV4-3 and TRBJ2-2; the D is unclear. Germline assignment: CDR1 LGHNA and CDR2 YSLEER. Deletions cut 4 bases from V and 0 bases from J, with 9 bases between. The CDR3 totals 15 residues. In DNA form, the CDR3 reads TGCGCCAGCAGCCCCCAGCTAGCGAACACCGGGGAGCTGTTTTTT. This codes for CASSPQLANTGELFF.

This clone has only one observation. The chain joins TRBV7-2 to TRBJ1-1; maybe TRBD1 (6 bases). The V gene lost 4 bases and the J gene lost 0 bases, with 9 bases spanning the gap. The CDR3 runs to 14 residues. Germline assignment: CDR1 SGHTA and CDR2 FQGNSA. The CDR3 protein is CASSSGQLNTEAFF. The CDR3 DNA reads as TGTGCCAGCAGCTCCGGACAGTTGAACACTGAAGCTTTCTTT.

This clone was seen only a few times. V and J are TRBV3-1 (or the pseudogene TRBV3-2) and TRBJ1-4; D is unclear. Germline CDR1 and CDR2: LGHDT and YNNKEL (reference sequence). V was pared by 0 bases and J by 1 base, with 12 bases between. The CDR3 loop spans 17 amino acids. CDR3 DNA: TGTGCCAGCAGCCAAGATTACGGTCGCGGAACTAATGAAAAACTGTTTTTT. It encodes CASSQDYGRGTNEKLFF.

This sequence joins TRBV6-5 and TRBJ2-5, with TRBD1 as a possible D gene (6 bases). Germline values: CDR1 MNHEY, CDR2 SVGAGI. The CDR3 has 15 residues. With 1 base removed from V and 2 bases from J, the gap between germline ends came to 11 bases. CDR3 DNA sequence: TGTGCCAGCAGTTACTTGGCGCAGGGGCAAGAGACCCAGTACTTC. It is translated as CASSYLAQGQETQYF.

V and J are TRBV30 and TRBJ2-2, with a tentative D call TRBD1 (5 bases). Per germline, CDR1 GTSNPN and CDR2 SVGIG (reference sequence). The CDR3 runs to 13 residues. V dropped 4 bases and J dropped 1 base, with 7 bases sitting between them. The CDR3 region is CAWKGQNTGELFF. The CDR3 DNA reads as TGTGCCTGGAAGGGGCAGAACACCGGGGAGCTGTTTTTT.

The rearrangement joins TRBV12-5 to TRBJ1-1; 8 bases line up with TRBD1. Looked up from germline, CDR1 is LGHNT and CDR2 is FRNRAP. The V and J ends lost 1 base and 7 bases, in that order; junction bases with no gene match: 2. The CDR3 is 13 amino acids. CDR3 nucleotides: TGTGCTAGTGGTTTGGCGGGACAGGTTGAAGCTTTCTTT. The encoded protein is CASGLAGQVEAFF.